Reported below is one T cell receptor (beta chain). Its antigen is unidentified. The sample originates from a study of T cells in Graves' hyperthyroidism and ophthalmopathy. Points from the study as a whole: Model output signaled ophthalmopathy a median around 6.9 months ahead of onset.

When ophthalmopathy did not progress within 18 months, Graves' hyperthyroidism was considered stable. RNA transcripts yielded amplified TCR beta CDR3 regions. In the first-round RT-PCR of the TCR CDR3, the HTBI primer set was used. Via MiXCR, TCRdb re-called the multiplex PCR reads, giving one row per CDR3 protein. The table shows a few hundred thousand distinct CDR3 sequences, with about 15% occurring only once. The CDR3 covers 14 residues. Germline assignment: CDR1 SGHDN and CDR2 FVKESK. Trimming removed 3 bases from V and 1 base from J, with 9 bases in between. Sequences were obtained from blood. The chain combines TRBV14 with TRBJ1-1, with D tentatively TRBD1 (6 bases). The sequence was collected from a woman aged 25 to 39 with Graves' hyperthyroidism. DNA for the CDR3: TGTGCCAGCAGCCAGGGGGCCTCGAACACTGAAGCTTTCTTT. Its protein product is CASSQGASNTEAFF.